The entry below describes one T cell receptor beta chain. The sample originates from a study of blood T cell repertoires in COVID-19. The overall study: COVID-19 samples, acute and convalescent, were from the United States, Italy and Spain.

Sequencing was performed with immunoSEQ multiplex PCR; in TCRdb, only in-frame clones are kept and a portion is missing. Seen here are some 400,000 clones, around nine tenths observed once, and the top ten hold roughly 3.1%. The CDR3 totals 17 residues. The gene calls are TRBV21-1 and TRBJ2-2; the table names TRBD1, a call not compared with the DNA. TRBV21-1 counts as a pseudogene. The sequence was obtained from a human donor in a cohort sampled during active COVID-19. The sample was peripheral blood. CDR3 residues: CASSTHDSQNSTGELFF. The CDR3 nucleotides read TGTGCCAGCAGCACGCATGACAGCCAGAACTCAACCGGGGAGCTGTTTTTT.